This TCR beta chain was sequenced in a study of blood T cell repertoires in COVID-19. TCRdb's copy holds only in-frame clones and misses some; the assay was immunoSEQ multiplex PCR. This table has over 80,000 clones, 90% to 95% appearing once. Trimming pared 2 bases from V and 0 bases from J, leaving 11 bases between. Germline V gene lookup returns CDR1 MNHNS and CDR2 SASEGT. This CDR3 comprises 15 residues. This clone was detected only a few times. Sequencing was carried out using peripheral blood. J is TRBJ2-7 and V is TRBV6-1; D remains ambiguous. This TCR was recovered from a man aged 55 to 70 with acute or convalescent COVID-19. CDR3 sequence reads: CASSERDISSYEQYF. In DNA form, the CDR3 reads TGTGCCAGCAGTGAAAGAGACATCAGCTCCTACGAGCAGTACTTC.